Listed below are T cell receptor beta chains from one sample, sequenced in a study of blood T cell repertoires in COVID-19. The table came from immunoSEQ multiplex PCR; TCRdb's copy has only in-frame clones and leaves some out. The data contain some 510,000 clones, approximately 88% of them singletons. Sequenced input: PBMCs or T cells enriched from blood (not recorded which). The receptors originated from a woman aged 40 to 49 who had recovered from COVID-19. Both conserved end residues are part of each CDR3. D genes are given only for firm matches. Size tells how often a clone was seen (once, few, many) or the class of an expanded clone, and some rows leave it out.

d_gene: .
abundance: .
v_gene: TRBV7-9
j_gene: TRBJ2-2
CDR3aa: CASSPGVRERTGELFF
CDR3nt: TGTGCCAGCAGCCCAGGGGTGCGGGAGCGGACCGGGGAGCTGTTTTTT

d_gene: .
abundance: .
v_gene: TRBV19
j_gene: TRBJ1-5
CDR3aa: CASKKGGNQPQHF
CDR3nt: TGTGCCAGTAAAAAAGGCGGGAATCAGCCCCAGCATTTT

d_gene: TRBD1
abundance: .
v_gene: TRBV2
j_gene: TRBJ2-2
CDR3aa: CASRGTGNTGELFF
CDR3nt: TGTGCCAGCAGAGGGACAGGGAATACCGGGGAGCTGTTTTTT

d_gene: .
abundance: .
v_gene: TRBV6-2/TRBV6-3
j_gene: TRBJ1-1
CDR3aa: CASSYLANTEAFF
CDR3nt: TGTGCCAGCAGTTACTTAGCCAACACTGAAGCTTTCTTT

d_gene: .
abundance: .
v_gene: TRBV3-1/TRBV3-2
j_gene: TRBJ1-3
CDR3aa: CASSQERLSGNTIYF
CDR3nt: TGTGCCAGCAGCCAAGAAAGACTCTCTGGAAACACCATATATTTT

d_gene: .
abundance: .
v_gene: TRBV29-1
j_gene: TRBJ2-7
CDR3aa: CSVEDTAWGHEQYF
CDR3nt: TGCAGCGTTGAAGACACTGCGTGGGGGCACGAGCAGTACTTC

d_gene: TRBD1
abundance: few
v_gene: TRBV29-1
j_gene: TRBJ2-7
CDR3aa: CSVGKTGPFPYEQYF
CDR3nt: TGCAGCGTTGGAAAGACAGGGCCATTCCCCTACGAGCAGTACTTC

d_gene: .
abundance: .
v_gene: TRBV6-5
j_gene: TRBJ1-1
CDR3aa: CASSRNTEAFF
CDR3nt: TGTGCCAGCAGTCGTAACACTGAAGCTTTCTTT

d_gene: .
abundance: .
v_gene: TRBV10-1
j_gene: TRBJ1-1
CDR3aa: CASRFDKNTEAFF
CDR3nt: TGCGCCAGCAGGTTCGACAAGAACACTGAAGCTTTCTTT

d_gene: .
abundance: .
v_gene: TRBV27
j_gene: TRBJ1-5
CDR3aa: CASSLSAYQPQHF
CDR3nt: TGTGCCAGCAGTTTATCAGCATATCAGCCCCAGCATTTT

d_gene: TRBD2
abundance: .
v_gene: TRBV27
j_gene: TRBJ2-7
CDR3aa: CASREGSGRIYSYEQYF
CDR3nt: TGTGCCAGCAGAGAGGGTAGCGGGAGGATATACTCCTACGAGCAGTACTTC

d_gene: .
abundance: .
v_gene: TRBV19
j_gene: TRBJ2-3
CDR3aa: CASSINSQGFVYF
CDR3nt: TGTGCCAGTAGTATAAATTCGCAGGGGTTTGTGTATTTT

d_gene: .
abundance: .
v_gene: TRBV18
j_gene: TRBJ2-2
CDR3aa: CASSSGTTSNTGELFF
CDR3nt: TGTGCCAGCTCTTCCGGGACAACGTCAAACACCGGGGAGCTGTTTTTT

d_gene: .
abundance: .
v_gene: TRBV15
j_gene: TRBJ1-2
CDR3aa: CATSTSDSYGYTF
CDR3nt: TGTGCCACCAGCACTTCCGACAGCTATGGCTACACCTTC

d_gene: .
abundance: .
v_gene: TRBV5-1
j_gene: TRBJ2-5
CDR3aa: CASSLAVDQETQYF
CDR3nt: TGCGCCAGCAGCTTGGCGGTTGACCAAGAGACCCAGTACTTC

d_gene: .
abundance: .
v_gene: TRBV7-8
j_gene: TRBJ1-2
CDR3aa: CASSGYRTNYGYTF
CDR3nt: TGTGCCAGCAGCGGCTACAGGACTAACTATGGCTACACCTTC

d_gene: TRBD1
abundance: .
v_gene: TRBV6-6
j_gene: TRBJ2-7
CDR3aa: CASSPNRQGREF
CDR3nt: TGTGCCAGCAGCCCAAATAGACAGGGCAGGGAGTTC

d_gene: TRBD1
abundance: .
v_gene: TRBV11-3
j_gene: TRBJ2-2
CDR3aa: CASKGQSSGELFF
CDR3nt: TGTGCCAGCAAGGGACAGTCCTCCGGGGAGCTGTTTTTT

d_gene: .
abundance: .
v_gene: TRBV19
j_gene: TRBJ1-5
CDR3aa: CASSIGRVGQPQHF
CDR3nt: TGTGCCAGTAGTATCGGGAGGGTCGGTCAGCCCCAGCATTTT

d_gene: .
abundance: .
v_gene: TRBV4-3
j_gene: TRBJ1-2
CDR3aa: CASSPQGVHGYTF
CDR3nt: TGCGCCAGCAGCCCACAGGGCGTACATGGCTACACCTTC

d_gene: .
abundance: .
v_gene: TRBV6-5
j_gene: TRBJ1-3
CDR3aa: CASSDNSGNTIYF
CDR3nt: TGTGCCAGCAGCGACAACTCTGGAAACACCATATATTTT

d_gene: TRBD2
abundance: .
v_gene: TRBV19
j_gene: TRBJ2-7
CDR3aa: CASSLTSGRASNEQYF
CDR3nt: TGTGCCAGTAGTTTGACTAGCGGGAGGGCAAGCAACGAGCAGTACTTC

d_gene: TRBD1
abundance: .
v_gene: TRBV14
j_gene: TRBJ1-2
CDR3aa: CASSQVGQGANYGYTF
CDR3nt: TGTGCCAGCAGCCAAGTGGGACAGGGGGCGAACTATGGCTACACCTTC

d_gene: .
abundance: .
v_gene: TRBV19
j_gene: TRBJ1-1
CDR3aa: CASSIGLREDTEAFF
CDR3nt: TGTGCCAGTAGTATTGGACTGAGAGAGGACACTGAAGCTTTCTTT

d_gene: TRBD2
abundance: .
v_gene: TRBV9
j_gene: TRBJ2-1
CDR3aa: CASSVELAGYNEQFF
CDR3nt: TGTGCCAGCAGCGTAGAACTAGCGGGGTACAATGAGCAGTTCTTC

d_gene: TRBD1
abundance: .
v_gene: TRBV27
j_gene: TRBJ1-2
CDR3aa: CASHRGKNYGYTF
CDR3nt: TGTGCCAGCCACAGGGGAAAGAACTATGGCTACACCTTC

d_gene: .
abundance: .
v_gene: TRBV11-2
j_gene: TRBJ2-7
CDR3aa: CASSLVGVAEQYF
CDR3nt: TGTGCCAGCAGCTTAGTGGGCGTGGCCGAGCAGTACTTC

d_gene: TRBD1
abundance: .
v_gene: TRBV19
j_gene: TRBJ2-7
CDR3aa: CASKSPGQGIYEQYF
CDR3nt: TGTGCCAGTAAATCCCCTGGACAGGGCATCTACGAGCAGTACTTC

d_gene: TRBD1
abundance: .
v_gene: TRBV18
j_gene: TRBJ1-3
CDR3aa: CASSPPRGSYGNTIYF
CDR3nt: TGTGCCAGCTCACCACCCAGGGGGTCTTATGGAAACACCATATATTTT

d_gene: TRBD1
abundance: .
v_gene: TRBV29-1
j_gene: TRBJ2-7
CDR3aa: CSGLRDRGSHEQYF
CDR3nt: TGCAGCGGACTGCGGGACAGGGGCTCCCACGAGCAGTACTTC

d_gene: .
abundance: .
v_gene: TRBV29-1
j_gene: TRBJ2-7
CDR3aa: CSVGGVEQYF
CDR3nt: TGCAGCGTTGGGGGGGTCGAGCAGTACTTC

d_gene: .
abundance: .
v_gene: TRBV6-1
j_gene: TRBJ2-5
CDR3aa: CASSEVGGVPLETQYF
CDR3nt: TGTGCCAGCAGTGAAGTCGGCGGGGTCCCCCTTGAGACCCAGTACTTC

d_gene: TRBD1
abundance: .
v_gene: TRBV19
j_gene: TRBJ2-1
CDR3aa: CASSSRQGYNEQFF
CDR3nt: TGTGCCAGTAGTAGCCGACAGGGCTACAATGAGCAGTTCTTC

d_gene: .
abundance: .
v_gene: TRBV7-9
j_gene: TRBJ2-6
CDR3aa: CASSHRGRAGANVLTF
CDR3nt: TGTGCCAGCAGCCACCGCGGCAGGGCCGGGGCCAACGTCCTGACTTTC

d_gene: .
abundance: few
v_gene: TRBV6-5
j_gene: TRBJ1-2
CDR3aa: CASSSVGGGYTF
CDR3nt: TGTGCCAGCAGTTCCGTCGGGGGGGGCTACACCTTC

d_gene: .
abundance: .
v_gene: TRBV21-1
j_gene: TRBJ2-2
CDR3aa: CASSKKVRDRADWTNTGELFF
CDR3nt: TGTGCCAGCAGCAAAAAGGTTCGGGACAGGGCCGATTGGACGAACACCGGGGAGCTGTTTTTT

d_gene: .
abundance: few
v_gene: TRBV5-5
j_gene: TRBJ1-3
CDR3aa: CASSRGRGLEGNTIYF
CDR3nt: TGTGCCAGCAGCAGGGGCCGGGGACTGGAGGGAAACACCATATATTTT

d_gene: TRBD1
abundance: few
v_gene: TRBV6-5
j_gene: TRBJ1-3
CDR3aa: CASSYSGTAGNTIYF
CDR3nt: TGTGCCAGCAGTTACTCCGGGACAGCAGGAAACACCATATATTTT

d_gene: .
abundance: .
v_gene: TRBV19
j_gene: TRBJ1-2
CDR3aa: CASSIGAAYGYTF
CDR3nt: TGTGCCAGTAGTATCGGAGCCGCTTATGGCTACACCTTC

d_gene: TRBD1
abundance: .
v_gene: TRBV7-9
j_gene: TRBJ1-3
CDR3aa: CASSPFGAGGFPGNTIYF
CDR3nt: TGTGCCAGCAGCCCCTTTGGGGCAGGGGGCTTTCCTGGAAACACCATATATTTT